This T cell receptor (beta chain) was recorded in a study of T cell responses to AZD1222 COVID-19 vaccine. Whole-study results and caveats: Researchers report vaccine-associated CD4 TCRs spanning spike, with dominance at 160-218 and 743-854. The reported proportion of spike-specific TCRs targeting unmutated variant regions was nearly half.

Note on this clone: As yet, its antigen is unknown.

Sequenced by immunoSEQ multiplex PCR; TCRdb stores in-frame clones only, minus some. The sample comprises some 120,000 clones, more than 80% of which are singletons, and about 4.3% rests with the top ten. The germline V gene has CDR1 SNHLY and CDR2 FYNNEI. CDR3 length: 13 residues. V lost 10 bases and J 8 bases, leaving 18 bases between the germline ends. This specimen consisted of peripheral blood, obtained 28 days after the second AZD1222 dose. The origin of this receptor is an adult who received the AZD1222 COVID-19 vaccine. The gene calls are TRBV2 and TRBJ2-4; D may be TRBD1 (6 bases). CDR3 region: CAIINRQADIQYF. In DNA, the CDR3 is TGTGCCATCATTAATCGACAGGCGGACATTCAGTACTTC.